This section outlines one T cell receptor (beta chain) sequence together with its context. Researchers amplified the TCR beta CDR3 regions from RNA transcripts. Carried out on the TCR CDR3, a first-round RT-PCR used the HTBI primer set. TCRdb reprocessed the multiplex PCR reads with MiXCR, giving one entry per CDR3 protein. Here the sample spans around 500,000 distinct CDR3 sequences, around 13% being singletons. On the basis of clinical symptoms, serum thyroxine and TRAb, thyroid ultrasound and orbital computed tomography, diagnoses were made. This sample holds PBMCs from roughly 10 ml fresh peripheral blood. CDR3 length: 11 amino acids. Trimming cost V 7 bases and J 3 bases, with 10 bases left between them. Germline V gives CDR1 DFQATT, CDR2 SNEGSKA (reference sequence). The data derive from a study of T cells in Graves' hyperthyroidism and ophthalmopathy.

The origin of this receptor is a woman aged 40 to 49 with Graves' hyperthyroidism. Sequenced input: blood. The chain combines TRBV20-1 with TRBJ2-7; no firm D call. This CDR3 reads CSVMLGYEQYF. The CDR3 DNA follows: TGCAGTGTAATGCTAGGCTACGAGCAGTACTTC.